Below, 18 T cell receptor beta chains from the same sample are listed, as sequenced in a study of blood T cell repertoires in COVID-19. Using immunoSEQ multiplex PCR, the repertoire was profiled, and TCRdb retains in-frame clones only, with some absent. The sample yields about 180,000 clones, 80% to 85% seen once. Sequences were obtained from peripheral blood. Receptors were obtained from a woman in her 70s with COVID-19, enrolled during active disease.

The rearrangement links TRBV28 to TRBJ2-2; 7 bases match TRBD2. The germline CDR1 and CDR2 sequences are MDHEN and SYDVKM. This CDR3 comprises 16 residues. Losses at the gene ends were 6 bases for V and 4 bases for J; bases not matched to a gene: 11. The CDR3 DNA is TGTGCCAGCAGGACCAATCGGGCTAGCGGCACCGGGGAGCTGTTTTTT. It encodes CASRTNRASGTGELFF.

The chain uses TRBV11-2 and TRBJ2-7; D call uncertain. Germline V gene data show CDR1 as SGHAT and CDR2 as FQNNGV. This CDR3 contains 14 residues. The V and J ends lost 1 base and 6 bases respectively, with 13 bases between them. The CDR3 here is CASSLANSAAEQYF. In DNA, the CDR3 is TGTGCCAGCAGCTTAGCTAACTCTGCTGCCGAGCAGTACTTC.

This chain connects TRBV29-1 to TRBJ1-1; D remains unclear. CDR3 size: 14 residues. Germline loops: CDR1 SQVTM, CDR2 ANQGSEA. V lost 5 bases to trimming and J lost 0 bases, with 13 bases between them. In nucleotides, the CDR3 is TGCAGCGTTATCAGGAACAATTTGAACACTGAAGCTTTCTTT. This codes for CSVIRNNLNTEAFF.

The chain employs TRBV7-2 and TRBJ2-3; 7 nucleotides agree with TRBD2. Germline V gene sequence: CDR1 SGHTA, CDR2 FQGNSA. V was clipped by 4 bases and J by 0 bases; unmatched bases: 7. The CDR3 length is 16 residues. CDR3 protein: CASSSIAGLSTDTQYF. The CDR3 DNA reads TGTGCCAGCAGCTCCATAGCGGGTCTTAGCACAGATACGCAGTATTTT.

The genes are TRBV6-4 and TRBJ1-1, with 7 bases matching TRBD1. This CDR3 comprises 16 residues. V shed 10 bases, J shed 3 bases, and the junction held 17 bases outside the gene matches. The germline gives CDR1 MRHNA, CDR2 SNTAGT. Here the CDR3 DNA reads TGTGCCAACCCTCCAGCGCAGGGGGGACGGGACACTGAAGCTTTCTTT. This codes for CANPPAQGGRDTEAFF.

J is TRBJ2-1 and V is TRBV19; 8 bases agree with TRBD2. The CDR3 loop spans 19 amino acids. Germline V gives CDR1 LNHDA, CDR2 SQIVND (reference sequence). J gave up 0 bases and V 5 bases, and 15 bases lay outside the gene matches. This CDR3 reads CASSLRLAGAISSYNEQFF. CDR3 DNA: TGTGCCAGTAGTTTAAGGCTAGCGGGCGCTATTAGCTCCTACAATGAGCAGTTCTTC.

Here the CDR3 reads CASSVEPTATYGYTF. The CDR3 region has the DNA TGTGCCAGCAGCGTAGAACCGACAGCTACTTATGGCTACACCTTC. The chain uses TRBV9 and TRBJ1-2, with a possible D match to TRBD1 (5 bases). CDR3 length equals 15 residues. CDR1 SGDLS and CDR2 YYNGEE come from the germline V gene. The V and J ends lost 0 bases and 5 bases respectively, with 14 bases between them.

The CDR3 protein is CASSGGTEKNEKLFF. The CDR3 coding sequence is TGTGCCAGCAGTGGGGGGACAGAAAAGAATGAAAAACTGTTTTTT. The gene calls are TRBV2 and TRBJ1-4, with 7 bases aligning to TRBD1. Losses at the gene ends were 4 bases for V and 5 bases for J; bases not matched to a gene: 7. The CDR3 spans 15 residues. Germline assignment: CDR1 SNHLY and CDR2 FYNNEI.

This clone has more than one count but fewer than ten. This rearrangement joins TRBV5-1 to TRBJ2-2; D call uncertain. V was clipped by 6 bases and J by 2 bases, with 14 bases between them. The CDR3 runs to 15 residues. Germline values: CDR1 SGHRS, CDR2 YFSETQ. CDR3 DNA: TGCGCCAGCATCAGAGGTCCAATCAACACCGGGGAGCTGTTTTTT. It specifies CASIRGPINTGELFF.

The chain has TRBV19 and TRBJ1-2, with 12 bases that match TRBD1. CDR1 and CDR2 from the germline V gene are LNHDA and SQIVND (reference sequence). J lost 2 bases, V lost 3 bases, and 10 bases had no gene match. The CDR3 spans 18 residues. The CDR3 reads CASSIRTPGTGGNYGYTF. The CDR3 nucleotides read TGTGCCAGTAGTATTAGAACTCCTGGGACAGGGGGCAACTATGGCTACACCTTC.

This rearrangement joins TRBV2 to TRBJ2-5; tentatively, D is TRBD1 (6 bases). This CDR3 region has 14 residues. The V gene lost 6 bases and the J gene lost 5 bases, with 16 bases spanning the gap. Germline V CDR1 and CDR2: SNHLY, FYNNEI. The CDR3 is CASSLDRLEETQYF. The CDR3 nucleotides read TGTGCCAGCAGCCTCGACAGGCTGGAGGAGACCCAGTACTTC.

This clone turned up a few times. The chain joins TRBV6-1 to TRBJ2-4; TRBD1 agrees at 8 bases. This CDR3 region has 16 residues. V was clipped by 2 bases and J by 3 bases; unmatched bases: 6. Germline CDR1 reads MNHNS; CDR2 reads SASEGT. The CDR3 protein is CASSEPQGVGKNIQYF. As DNA, the CDR3 is TGTGCCAGCAGTGAACCACAGGGGGTTGGCAAAAACATTCAGTACTTC.

This chain joins TRBV27 and TRBJ1-5, with no clear D. The CDR3 covers 14 residues. Germline CDR1 is MNHEY and CDR2 is SMNVEV (reference sequence). Trimming stripped 3 bases from V and 3 bases from J, with 9 bases between. The DNA for the CDR3 is TGTGCCAGCAGTTTCCCGGGTTTCAATCAGCCCCAGCATTTT. Amino acid sequence: CASSFPGFNQPQHF.

CDR3 amino acids: CASSPPAGYPTEAFF. The CDR3 region has the DNA TGTGCCAGCAGCCCCCCGGCCGGGTATCCCACTGAAGCTTTCTTT. The chain combines TRBV7-2 with TRBJ1-1; D not resolved. This CDR3 region has 15 residues. CDR1 and CDR2 from the germline V gene are SGHTA and FQGNSA. The V gene lost 5 bases and the J gene lost 4 bases, with 17 bases spanning the gap. Complete variable domain (other parts from reference TRBV7-2 and TRBJ1-1): GAGVSQSPSNKVTEKGKDVELRCDPISGHTALYWYRQSLGQGLEFLIYFQGNSAPDKSGLPSDRFSAERTGGSVSTLTIQRTQQEDSAVYLCASSPPAGYPTEAFFGQGTRLTVV.

The rearrangement uses TRBV3-1 (or the pseudogene TRBV3-2) and TRBJ2-5, with D possibly TRBD1 on 7 matching bases. This CDR3 is 18 amino acids long. Germline V lookup: CDR1 LGHDT, CDR2 YNNKEL (reference sequence). The ends were cut back, 2 bases at V and 5 bases at J, with 24 bases in the middle. DNA for the CDR3: TGTGCCAGCAGCCAACCGGCGACAGGGACTTGGAGGGGGGAGACCCAGTACTTC. Residues: CASSQPATGTWRGETQYF.

The V gene is TRBV9, the J gene TRBJ1-3, with D hard to call. V was pared by 2 bases and J by 11 bases, with 14 bases between. The CDR3 contains 13 residues. CDR1 SGDLS and CDR2 YYNGEE come from the germline V gene. CDR3 in DNA: TGTGCCAGCAGCGTGAAGGAGGGATCCCCCATATATTTT. This sequence encodes CASSVKEGSPIYF.

This chain connects TRBV5-1 to TRBJ2-5; tentatively, D is TRBD2 (5 bases). The CDR3 is made up of 14 amino acids. V was clipped by 0 bases and J by 3 bases, with 9 bases between them. The germline V gene encodes CDR1 SGHRS and CDR2 YFSETQ. The CDR3 is CASSLVGSEETQYF. The CDR3 coding sequence is TGCGCCAGCAGCTTGGTAGGTAGCGAAGAGACCCAGTACTTC.

The V and J genes are TRBV28 and TRBJ1-1; D gene unclear. The CDR3 length is 11 residues. Trimming removed 6 bases at V and 11 bases at J, with 13 bases between. Germline-derived CDR1 and CDR2 are MDHEN and SYDVKM. The CDR3, as DNA: TGTGCCAGCAGCCGGGGTAGGGAGGCTTTCTTT. It encodes CASSRGREAFF.